This is a list of T cell receptor beta chains from one sample in a study of CD8+ T cells in alopecia areata. Clones were sequenced by immunoSEQ multiplex PCR, and TCRdb holds only the in-frame ones, with some missing. The sample lists 150,000 to 200,000 clones, roughly 50% occurring once. The source was CD8+ T cells sorted from blood, collected at week 24, from a patient treated with tofacitinib. The receptors were gathered from a human donor with alopecia areata. CDR3s include the opening cysteine and the closing phenylalanine or tryptophan.

TRBV6-5 | CASSSFLGQVYNEQFF
TRBV5-6 | CASRDSLTDTQYF
TRBV4-3 | CASSPRDRGNTQYF
TRBV10-3 | CAISDPGTVVYEQYF
TRBV2 | CASSASREYGYTF
TRBV9 | CASSVGDISEAFF
TRBV5-6 | CASSLVGDYTF
TRBV28 | CASSLTGTVSSYEQYF
TRBV28 | CASSDKAGYQETQYF
TRBV27 | CASSLTGGGETQYF
TRBV7-9 | CASSSAGYEQYF